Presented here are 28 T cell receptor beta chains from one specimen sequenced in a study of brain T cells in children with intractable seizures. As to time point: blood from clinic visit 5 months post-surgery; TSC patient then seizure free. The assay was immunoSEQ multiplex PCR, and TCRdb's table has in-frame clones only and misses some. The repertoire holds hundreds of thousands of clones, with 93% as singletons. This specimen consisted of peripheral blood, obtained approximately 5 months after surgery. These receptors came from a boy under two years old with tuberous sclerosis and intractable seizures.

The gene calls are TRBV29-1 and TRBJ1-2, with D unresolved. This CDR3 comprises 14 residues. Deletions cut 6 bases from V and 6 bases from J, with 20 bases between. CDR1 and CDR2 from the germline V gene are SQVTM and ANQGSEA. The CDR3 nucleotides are TGCAGCGTCCCGGACCCCTATTTACGCGATGGCTACACCTTC. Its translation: CSVPDPYLRDGYTF.

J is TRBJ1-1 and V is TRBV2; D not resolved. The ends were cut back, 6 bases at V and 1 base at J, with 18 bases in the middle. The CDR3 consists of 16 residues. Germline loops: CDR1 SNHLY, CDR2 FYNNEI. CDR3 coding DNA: TGTGCCAGCAGCGGACGGCAGGTTGGTGAGAACACTGAAGCTTTCTTT. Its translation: CASSGRQVGENTEAFF.

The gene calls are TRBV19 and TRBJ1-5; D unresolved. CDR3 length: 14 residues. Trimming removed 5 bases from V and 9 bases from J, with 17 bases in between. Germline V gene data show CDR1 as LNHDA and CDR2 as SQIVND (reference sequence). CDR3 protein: CASSWFGDRWPQHF. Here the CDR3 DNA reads TGTGCCAGTAGTTGGTTCGGGGATCGCTGGCCCCAGCATTTT.

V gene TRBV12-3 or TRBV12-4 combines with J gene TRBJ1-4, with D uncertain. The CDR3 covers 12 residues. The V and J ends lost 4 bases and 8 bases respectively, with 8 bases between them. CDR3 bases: TGTGCCAGCAGTTCGGGCGCCGAAAAACTGTTTTTT. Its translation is CASSSGAEKLFF.

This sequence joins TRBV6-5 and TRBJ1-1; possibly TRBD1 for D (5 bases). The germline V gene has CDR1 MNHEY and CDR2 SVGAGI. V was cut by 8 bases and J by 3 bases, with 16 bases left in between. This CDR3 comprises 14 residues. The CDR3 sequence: CASAFTGIHTEAFF. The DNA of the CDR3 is TGTGCCAGCGCCTTCACAGGTATCCACACTGAAGCTTTCTTT.

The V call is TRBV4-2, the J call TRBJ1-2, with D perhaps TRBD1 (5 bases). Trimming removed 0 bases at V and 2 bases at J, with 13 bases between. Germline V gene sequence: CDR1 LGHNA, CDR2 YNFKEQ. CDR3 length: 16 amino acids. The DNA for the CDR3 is TGTGCCAGCAGCCAAGAAAGGGGTCCCCTGAACTATGGCTACACCTTC. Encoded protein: CASSQERGPLNYGYTF.

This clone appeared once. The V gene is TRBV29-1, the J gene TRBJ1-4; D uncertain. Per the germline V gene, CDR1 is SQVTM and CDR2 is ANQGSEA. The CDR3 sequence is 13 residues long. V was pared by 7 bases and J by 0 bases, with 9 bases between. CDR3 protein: CSGAEATNEKLFF. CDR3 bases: TGCAGCGGGGCAGAAGCAACTAATGAAAAACTGTTTTTT.

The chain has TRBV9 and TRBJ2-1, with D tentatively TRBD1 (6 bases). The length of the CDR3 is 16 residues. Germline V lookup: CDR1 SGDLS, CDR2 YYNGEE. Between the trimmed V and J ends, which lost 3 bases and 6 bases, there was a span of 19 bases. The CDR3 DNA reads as TGTGCCAGCAGCGATGATCCGGGACAAAGCCGCAATGAGCAGTTCTTC. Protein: CASSDDPGQSRNEQFF.

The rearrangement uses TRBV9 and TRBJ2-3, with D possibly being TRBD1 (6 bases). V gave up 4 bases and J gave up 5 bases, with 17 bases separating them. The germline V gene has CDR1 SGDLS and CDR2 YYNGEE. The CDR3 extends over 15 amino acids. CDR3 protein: CASSTYWGPGDTQYF. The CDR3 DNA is TGTGCCAGCAGCACCTATTGGGGGCCTGGAGATACGCAGTATTTT.

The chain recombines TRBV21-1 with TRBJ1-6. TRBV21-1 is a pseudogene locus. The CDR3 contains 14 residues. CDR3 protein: CASNPPGTDSPLHF. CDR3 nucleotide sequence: TGTGCCAGCAACCCGCCTGGGACCGATTCACCCCTCCACTTT.

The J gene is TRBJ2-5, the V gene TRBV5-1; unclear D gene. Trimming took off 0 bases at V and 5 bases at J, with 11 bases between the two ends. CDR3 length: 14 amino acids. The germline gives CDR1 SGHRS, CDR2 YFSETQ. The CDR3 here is CASSLVQLGETQYF. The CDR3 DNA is TGCGCCAGCAGCTTGGTTCAGCTGGGGGAGACCCAGTACTTC.

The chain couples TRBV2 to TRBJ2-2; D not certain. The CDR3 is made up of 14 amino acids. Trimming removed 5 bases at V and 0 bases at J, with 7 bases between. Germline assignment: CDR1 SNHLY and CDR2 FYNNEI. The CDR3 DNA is TGTGCCAGCAGTTCGACGGCGAACACCGGGGAGCTGTTTTTT. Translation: CASSSTANTGELFF. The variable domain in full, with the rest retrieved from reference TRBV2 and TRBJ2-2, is EPEVTQTPSHQVTQMGQEVILRCVPISNHLYFYWYRQILGQKVEFLVSFYNNEISEKSEIFDDQFSVERPDGSNFTLKIRSTKLEDSAMYFCASSSTANTGELFFGEGSRLTVL.

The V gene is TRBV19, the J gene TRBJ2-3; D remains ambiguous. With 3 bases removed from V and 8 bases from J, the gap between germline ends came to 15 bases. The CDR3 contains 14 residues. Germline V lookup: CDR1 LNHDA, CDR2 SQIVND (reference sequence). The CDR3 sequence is CASSIYPQGGTQYF. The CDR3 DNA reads TGTGCCAGTAGTATCTACCCTCAAGGCGGTACGCAGTATTTT. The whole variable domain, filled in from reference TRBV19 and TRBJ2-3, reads DGGITQSPKYLFRKEGQNVTLSCEQNLNHDAMYWYRQDPGQGLRLIYYSQIVNDFQKGDIAEGYSVSREKKESFPLTVTSAQKNPTAFYLCASSIYPQGGTQYFGPGTRLTVL.

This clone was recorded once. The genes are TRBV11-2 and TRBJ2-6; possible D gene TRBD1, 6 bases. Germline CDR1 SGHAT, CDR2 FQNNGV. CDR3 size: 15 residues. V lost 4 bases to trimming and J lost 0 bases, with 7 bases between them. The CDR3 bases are TGTGCCAGCAGCTCACAGGGCTCTGGGGCCAACGTCCTGACTTTC. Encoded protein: CASSSQGSGANVLTF.

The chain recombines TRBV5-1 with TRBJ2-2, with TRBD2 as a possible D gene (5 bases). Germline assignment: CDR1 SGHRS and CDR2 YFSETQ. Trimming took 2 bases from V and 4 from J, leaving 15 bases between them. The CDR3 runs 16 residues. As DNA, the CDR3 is TGCGCCAGCAGCTTTAAGGTGGGAGAGGCCACCGGGGAGCTGTTTTTT. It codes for CASSFKVGEATGELFF.

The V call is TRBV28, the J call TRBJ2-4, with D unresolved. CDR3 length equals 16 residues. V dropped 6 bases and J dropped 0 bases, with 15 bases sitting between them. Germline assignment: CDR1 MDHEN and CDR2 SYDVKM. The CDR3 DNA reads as TGTGCCAGCAGCACCAGCCCTAATCCAGCCAAAAACATTCAGTACTTC. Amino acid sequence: CASSTSPNPAKNIQYF. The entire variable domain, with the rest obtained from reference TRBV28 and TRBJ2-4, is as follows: DVKVTQSSRYLVKRTGEKVFLECVQDMDHENMFWYRQDPGLGLRLIYFSYDVKMKEKGDIPEGYSVSREKKERFSLILESASTNQTSMYLCASSTSPNPAKNIQYFGAGTRLSVL.

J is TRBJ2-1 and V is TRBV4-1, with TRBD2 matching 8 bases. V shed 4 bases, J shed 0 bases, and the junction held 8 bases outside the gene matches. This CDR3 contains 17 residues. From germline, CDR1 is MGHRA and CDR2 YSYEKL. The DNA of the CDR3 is TGCGCCAGCAGCCCAACAACTAGCGGCAACTCCTACAATGAGCAGTTCTTC. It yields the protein CASSPTTSGNSYNEQFF.

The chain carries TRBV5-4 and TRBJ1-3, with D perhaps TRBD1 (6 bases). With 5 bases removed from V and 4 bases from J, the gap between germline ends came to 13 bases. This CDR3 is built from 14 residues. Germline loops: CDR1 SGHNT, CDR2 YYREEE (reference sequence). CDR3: CASREQGNGNTIYF. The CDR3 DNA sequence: TGTGCCAGCAGGGAACAGGGTAACGGAAACACCATATATTTT.

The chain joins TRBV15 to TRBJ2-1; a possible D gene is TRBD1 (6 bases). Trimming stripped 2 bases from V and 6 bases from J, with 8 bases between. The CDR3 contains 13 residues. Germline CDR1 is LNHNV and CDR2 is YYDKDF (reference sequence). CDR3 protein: CATSRQGFNEQFF. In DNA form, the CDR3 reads TGTGCCACCAGCAGACAGGGGTTCAATGAGCAGTTCTTC. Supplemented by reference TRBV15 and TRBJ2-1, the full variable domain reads DAMVIQNPRYQVTQFGKPVTLSCSQTLNHNVMYWYQQKSSQAPKLLFHYYDKDFNNEADTPDNFQSRRPNTSFCFLDIRSPGLGDTAMYLCATSRQGFNEQFFGPGTRLTVL.

The DNA of the CDR3 is TGTGCCAGCAGCTTAGGTCATAAGGGAGGGATTTTCTACGAGCAGTACTTC. Its translation: CASSLGHKGGIFYEQYF. The V call is TRBV21-1, the J call TRBJ2-7; the table's D call TRBD2 went unverified against the DNA. TRBV21-1 is noted as a pseudogene. This CDR3 spans 17 amino acids.

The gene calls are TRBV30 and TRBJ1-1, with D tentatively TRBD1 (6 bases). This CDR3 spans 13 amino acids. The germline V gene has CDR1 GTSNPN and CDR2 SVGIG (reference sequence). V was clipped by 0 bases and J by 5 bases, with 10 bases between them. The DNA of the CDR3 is TGTGCCTGGAGTGTTCGGGGGCGGACTGAAGCTTTCTTT. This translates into CAWSVRGRTEAFF.

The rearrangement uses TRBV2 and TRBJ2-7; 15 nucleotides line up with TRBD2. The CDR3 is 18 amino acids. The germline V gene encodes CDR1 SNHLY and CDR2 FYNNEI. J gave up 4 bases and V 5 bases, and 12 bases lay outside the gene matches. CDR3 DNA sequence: TGTGCCAGCAGTCGGACTAGCGGGGGGGGCCTCCGGGAGTACGAGCAGTACTTC. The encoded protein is CASSRTSGGGLREYEQYF.

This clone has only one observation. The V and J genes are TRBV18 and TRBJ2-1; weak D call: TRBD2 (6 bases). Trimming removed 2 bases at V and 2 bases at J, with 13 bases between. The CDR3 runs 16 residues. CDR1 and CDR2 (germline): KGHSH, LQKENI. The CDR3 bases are TGTGCCAGCTCACCAACGTTACGGGGGACCTACAATGAGCAGTTCTTC. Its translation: CASSPTLRGTYNEQFF.

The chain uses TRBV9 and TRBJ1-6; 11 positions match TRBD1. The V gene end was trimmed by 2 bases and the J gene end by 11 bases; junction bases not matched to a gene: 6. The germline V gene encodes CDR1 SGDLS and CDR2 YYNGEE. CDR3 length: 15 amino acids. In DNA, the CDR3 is TGTGCCAGCAGCGTTGGGGACAGGGGGGCGCCACCCCTCCACTTT. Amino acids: CASSVGDRGAPPLHF.

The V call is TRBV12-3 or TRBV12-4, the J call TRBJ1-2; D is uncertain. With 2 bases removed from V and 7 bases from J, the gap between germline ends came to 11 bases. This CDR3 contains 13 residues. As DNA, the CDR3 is TGTGCCAGCAGTTTATACCCCCCGAGTGGCTACACCTTC. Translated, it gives CASSLYPPSGYTF.

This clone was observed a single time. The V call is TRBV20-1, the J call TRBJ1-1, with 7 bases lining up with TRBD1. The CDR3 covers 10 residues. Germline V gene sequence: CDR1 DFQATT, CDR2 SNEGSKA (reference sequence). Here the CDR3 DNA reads TGCAGGCCAGGGGGCACTGAAGCTTTCTTT. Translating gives CRPGGTEAFF.

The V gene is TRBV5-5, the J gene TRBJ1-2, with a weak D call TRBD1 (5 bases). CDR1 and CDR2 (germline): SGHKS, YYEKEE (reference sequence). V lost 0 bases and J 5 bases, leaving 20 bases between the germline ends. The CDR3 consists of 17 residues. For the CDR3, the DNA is TGTGCCAGCAGCTTGGAGTCGGGGCAGGGTACGAGATATGGCTACACCTTC. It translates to CASSLESGQGTRYGYTF.

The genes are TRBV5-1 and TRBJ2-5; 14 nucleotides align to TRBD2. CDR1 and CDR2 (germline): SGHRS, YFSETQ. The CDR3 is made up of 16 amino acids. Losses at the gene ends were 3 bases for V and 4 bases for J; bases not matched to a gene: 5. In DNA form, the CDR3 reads TGCGCCAGCAGCTCCAGACTAGCGGGGGGGCCAGAGACCCAGTACTTC. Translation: CASSSRLAGGPETQYF.